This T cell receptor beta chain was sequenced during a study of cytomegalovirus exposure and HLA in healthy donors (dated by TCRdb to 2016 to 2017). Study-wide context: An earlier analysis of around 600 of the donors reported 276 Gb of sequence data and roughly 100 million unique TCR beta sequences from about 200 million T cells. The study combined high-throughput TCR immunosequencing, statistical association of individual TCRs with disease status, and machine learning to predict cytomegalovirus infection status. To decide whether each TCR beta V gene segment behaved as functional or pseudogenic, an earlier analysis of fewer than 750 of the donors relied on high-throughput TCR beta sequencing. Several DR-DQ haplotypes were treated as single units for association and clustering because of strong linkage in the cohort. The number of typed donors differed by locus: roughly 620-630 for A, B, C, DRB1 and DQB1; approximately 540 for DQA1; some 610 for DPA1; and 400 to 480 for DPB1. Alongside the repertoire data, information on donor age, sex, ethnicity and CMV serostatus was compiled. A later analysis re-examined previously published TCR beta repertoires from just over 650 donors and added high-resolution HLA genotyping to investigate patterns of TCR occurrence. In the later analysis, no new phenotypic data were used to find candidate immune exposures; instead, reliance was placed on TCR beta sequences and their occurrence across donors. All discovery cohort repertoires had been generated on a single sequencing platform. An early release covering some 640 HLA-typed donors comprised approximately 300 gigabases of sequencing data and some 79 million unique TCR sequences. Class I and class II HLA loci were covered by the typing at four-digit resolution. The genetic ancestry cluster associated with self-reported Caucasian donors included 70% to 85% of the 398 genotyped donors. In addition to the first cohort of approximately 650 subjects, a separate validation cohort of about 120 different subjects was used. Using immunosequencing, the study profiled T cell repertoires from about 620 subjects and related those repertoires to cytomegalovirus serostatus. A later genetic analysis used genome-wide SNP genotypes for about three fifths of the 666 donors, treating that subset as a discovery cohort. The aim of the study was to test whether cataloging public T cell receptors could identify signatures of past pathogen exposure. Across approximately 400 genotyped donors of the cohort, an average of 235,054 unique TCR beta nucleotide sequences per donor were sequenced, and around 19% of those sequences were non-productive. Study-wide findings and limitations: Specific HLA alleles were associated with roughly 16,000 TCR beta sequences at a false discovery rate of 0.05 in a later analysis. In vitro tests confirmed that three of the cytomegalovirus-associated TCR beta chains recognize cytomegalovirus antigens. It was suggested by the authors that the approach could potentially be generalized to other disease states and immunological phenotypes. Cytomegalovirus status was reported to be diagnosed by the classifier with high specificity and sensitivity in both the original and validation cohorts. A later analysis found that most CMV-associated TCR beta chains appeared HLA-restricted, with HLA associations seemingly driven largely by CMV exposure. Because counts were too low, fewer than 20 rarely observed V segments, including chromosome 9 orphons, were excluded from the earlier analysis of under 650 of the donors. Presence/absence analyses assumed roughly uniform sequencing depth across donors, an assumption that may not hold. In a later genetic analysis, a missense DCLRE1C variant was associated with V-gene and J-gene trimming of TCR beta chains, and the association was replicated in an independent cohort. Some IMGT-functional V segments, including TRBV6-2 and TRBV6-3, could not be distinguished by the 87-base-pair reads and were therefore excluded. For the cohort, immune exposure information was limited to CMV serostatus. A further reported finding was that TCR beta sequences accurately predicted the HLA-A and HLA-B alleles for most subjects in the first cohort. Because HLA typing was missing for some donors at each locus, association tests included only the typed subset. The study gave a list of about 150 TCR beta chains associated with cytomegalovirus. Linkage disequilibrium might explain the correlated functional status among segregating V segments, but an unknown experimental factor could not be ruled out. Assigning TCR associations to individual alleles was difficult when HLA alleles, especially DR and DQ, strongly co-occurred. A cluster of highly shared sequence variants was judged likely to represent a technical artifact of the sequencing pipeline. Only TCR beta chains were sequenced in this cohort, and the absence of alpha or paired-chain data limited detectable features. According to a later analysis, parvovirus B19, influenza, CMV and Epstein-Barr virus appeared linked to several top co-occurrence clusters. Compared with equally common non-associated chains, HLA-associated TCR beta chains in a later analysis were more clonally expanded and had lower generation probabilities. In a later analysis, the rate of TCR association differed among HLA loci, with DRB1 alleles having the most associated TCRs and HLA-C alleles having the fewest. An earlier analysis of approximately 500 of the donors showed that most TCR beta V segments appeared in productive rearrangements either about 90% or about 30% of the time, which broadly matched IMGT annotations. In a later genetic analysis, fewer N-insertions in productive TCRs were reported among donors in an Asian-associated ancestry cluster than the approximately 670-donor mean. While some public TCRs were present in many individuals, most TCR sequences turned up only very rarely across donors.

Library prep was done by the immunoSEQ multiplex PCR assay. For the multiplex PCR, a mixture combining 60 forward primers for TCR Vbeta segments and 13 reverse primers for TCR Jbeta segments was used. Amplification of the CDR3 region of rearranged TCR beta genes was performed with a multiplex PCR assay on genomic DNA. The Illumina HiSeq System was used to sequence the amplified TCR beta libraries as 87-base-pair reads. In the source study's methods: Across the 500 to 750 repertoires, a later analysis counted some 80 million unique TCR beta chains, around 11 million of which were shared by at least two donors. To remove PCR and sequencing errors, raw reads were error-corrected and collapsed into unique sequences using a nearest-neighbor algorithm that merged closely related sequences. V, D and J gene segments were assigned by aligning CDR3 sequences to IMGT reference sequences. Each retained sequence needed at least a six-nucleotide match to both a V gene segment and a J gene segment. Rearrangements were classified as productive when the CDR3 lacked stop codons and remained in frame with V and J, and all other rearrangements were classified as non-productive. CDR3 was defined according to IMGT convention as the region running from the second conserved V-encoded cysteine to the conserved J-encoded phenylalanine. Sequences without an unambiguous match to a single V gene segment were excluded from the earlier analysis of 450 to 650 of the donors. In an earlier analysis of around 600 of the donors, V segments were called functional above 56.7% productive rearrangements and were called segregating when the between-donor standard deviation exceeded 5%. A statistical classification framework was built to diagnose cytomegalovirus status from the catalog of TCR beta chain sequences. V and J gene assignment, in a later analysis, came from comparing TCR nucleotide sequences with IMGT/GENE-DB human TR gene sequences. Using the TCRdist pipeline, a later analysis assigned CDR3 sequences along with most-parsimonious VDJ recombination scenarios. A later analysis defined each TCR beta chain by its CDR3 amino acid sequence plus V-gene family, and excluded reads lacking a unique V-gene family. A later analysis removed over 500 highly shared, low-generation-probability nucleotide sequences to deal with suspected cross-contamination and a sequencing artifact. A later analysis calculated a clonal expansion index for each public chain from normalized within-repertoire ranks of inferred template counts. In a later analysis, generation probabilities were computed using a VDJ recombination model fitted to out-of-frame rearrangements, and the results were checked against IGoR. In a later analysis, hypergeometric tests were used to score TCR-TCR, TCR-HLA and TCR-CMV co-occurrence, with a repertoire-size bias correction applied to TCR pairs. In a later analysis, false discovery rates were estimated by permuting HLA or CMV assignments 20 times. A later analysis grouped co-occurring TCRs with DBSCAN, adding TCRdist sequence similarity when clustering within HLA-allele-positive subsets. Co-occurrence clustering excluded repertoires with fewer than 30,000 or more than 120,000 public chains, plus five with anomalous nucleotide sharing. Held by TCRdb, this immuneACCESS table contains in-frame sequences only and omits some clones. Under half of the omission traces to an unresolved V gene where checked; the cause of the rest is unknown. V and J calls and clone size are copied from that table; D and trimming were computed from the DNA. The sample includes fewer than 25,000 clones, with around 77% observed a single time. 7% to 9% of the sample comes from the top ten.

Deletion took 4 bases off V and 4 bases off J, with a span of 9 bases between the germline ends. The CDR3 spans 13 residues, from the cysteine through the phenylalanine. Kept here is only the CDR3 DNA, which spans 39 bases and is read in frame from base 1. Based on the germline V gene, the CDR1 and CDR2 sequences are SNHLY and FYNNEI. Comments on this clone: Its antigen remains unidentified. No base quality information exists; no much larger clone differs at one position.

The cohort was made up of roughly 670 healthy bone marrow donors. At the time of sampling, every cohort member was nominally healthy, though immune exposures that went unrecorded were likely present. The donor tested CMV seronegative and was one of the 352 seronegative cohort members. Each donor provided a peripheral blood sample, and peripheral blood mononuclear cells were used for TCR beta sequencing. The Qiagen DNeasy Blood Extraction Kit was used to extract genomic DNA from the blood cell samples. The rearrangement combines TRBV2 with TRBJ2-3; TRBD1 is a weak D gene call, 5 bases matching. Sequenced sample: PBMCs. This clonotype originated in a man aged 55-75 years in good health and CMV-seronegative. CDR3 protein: CASSVGLSDTQYF. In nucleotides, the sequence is TGTGCCAGCAGTGTGGGGCTGTCAGATACGCAGTATTTT.